This T cell receptor beta chain emerged from a study of beta chain features in type 1 diabetes. Study results and caveats: In all four CD4+ subsets, TCRB CDR3 length was significantly, moderately reduced in type 1 diabetes.

This clone has a handful of counts. Its antigen is currently unknown. The study reverse transcribed the entire isolated RNA, so it sequenced expressed TCRB transcripts. The data were produced by immunoSEQ multiplex PCR, yet TCRdb's version contains in-frame clones alone and is incomplete. The sample contains under 850,000 clones, 10% to 15% of which appear only once. Germline CDR1 reads SGHRS; CDR2 reads YFSETQ. The V end was cut by 4 bases, the J end by 3 bases, with 19 bases between. This CDR3 has 16 residues. This receptor was obtained from a young man with type 1 diabetes. The chain links TRBV5-1 to TRBJ2-5; perhaps TRBD1 as D (5 bases). The sequenced sample consisted of naive CD4+ T cells from blood. The CDR3 here is CASSLIPTAKKETQYF. The CDR3 DNA reads as TGCGCCAGCAGCCTTATACCGACAGCCAAGAAAGAGACCCAGTACTTC.